The clone carrying this T cell receptor beta chain was seen only a few times. Its antigen is not known. The sample comes from a study of response to subunit inactivated influenza vaccine. General observations from the study: Few additional T cells are recruited per seasonal influenza vaccination, authors suggested.

A single record per CDR3 protein comes from TCRdb applying MiXCR to the RT-PCR reads. Among about 540,000 distinct CDR3 sequences listed, approximately 24% were seen once. CDR3 length: 15 residues. The V gene lost 1 base and the J gene lost 4 bases, with 13 bases spanning the gap. The germline gives CDR1 SEHNR, CDR2 FQNEAQ (reference sequence). The data also belong to a second study, concerning T cells expressing NK-cell markers. That study adds: With UMIs, 5'RACE template switching was used to make TCR beta cDNA. Investigators obtained TCR beta repertoires from sorted CD3+CD56+NKG2C+, CD3+CD56+NKG2C- and CD3+CD56-NKG2C+ T cells. These clonotypes, the leaders elsewhere, also led the CD3+CD56-NKG2C+ fraction in a handful of donors.

The sample in question was CD4+ T cells sorted from PBMCs, obtained about 13 days after vaccination. The chain joins TRBV7-9 to TRBJ1-1; D is uncertain. This receptor was identified in a man aged 45-65 years who received an inactivated influenza vaccine. The CDR3 spells CASSLDGPASTEAFF. CDR3 nucleotides: TGTGCCAGCAGCTTAGATGGCCCGGCGAGCACTGAAGCTTTCTTT.